This T cell receptor (beta chain) came from a study of T-cell memory formation after mild COVID-19. The trim removed 10 bases at V and 4 bases at J, leaving 10 bases unmatched. Germline assignment: CDR1 MNHEY and CDR2 SVGEGT. The CDR3 extends over 14 amino acids. Constant-segment primers and 5'RACE yielded cDNA libraries for TCR alpha and TCR beta, each carrying sample barcodes and UMIs. TCRdb redid the calling of the 5' RACE reads with MiXCR, one entry per CDR3 protein. In the table there are hundreds of thousands of distinct CDR3 sequences, roughly 18% of which are singletons. Worth noting for this clonotype: The antigen is unknown.

Study findings and constraints: From day 15 to 85, contracting clones were balanced between CD4 and CD8, whereas later expanders leaned toward CD4+. Some clones that responded turned up in pre-infection memory, which suggests that cross-reactive memory joined in.

The TCR comes from a man younger than 35 who had mild COVID-19 (a few samples of this study predate the infection). Cell type and time point are not known. The sequenced sample consisted of PBMCs or a T cell subset sorted from them (not recorded which). The rearrangement joins TRBV6-2 or TRBV6-3 to TRBJ2-1; 7 bases line up with TRBD1. The CDR3 nucleotides read TGTGCCATCCGAGGGGACAGTACTTACAATGAGCAGTTCTTC. Translating gives CAIRGDSTYNEQFF.